The 30 T cell receptor beta chains presented below share a single source sample, sequenced in a study of Graves' ophthalmopathy and Graves' hyperthyroidism. TCR beta CDR3 regions were amplified from RNA transcripts. The first round was an RT-PCR with HTBI primers, and the second round was a multiplex PCR. MiXCR was run by TCRdb on the multiplex PCR reads, yielding one entry per CDR3 protein. The sample includes about 1.2 million distinct CDR3 sequences, 36% of them seen just once. Sequencing was performed on peripheral blood or thyroid tissue (not recorded which). These receptors came from an adult man with Graves' hyperthyroidism.

This clonotype was found many times. V usage is TRBV19 and J usage is TRBJ2-7, with D hard to call. This CDR3 is built from 14 residues. The germline V gene encodes CDR1 LNHDA and CDR2 SQIVND (reference sequence). V dropped 5 bases and J dropped 4 bases, with 15 bases sitting between them. The CDR3 spells CASSSRITKYEQYF. The CDR3 region has the DNA TGTGCCAGTAGTTCCCGGATCACTAAGTACGAGCAGTACTTC. Using reference TRBV19 and TRBJ2-7 for the parts outside the CDR3, the full variable domain is DGGITQSPKYLFRKEGQNVTLSCEQNLNHDAMYWYRQDPGQGLRLIYYSQIVNDFQKGDIAEGYSVSREKKESFPLTVTSAQKNPTAFYLCASSSRITKYEQYFGPGTRLTVT.

V gene TRBV12-3 or TRBV12-4 combines with J gene TRBJ1-3; 7 nucleotides align to TRBD1. With V trimmed by 6 bases and J by 7 bases, 0 bases remained unmatched. The CDR3 has 11 amino acids. CDR3 sequence reads: CASRDRNTIYF. CDR3 in DNA: TGTGCCAGCAGGGACAGGAACACCATATATTTT.

This clonotype was recorded many times. The V and J genes are TRBV14 and TRBJ2-5, with a weak D call TRBD1 (5 bases). The CDR3 runs 15 residues. CDR1 and CDR2 from the germline V gene are SGHDN and FVKESK. The V end was cut by 0 bases, the J end by 0 bases, with 8 bases between. CDR3 loop: CASSQEGEDQETQYF. The DNA for the CDR3 is TGTGCCAGCAGCCAAGAAGGGGAAGACCAAGAGACCCAGTACTTC.

The V and J genes are TRBV27 and TRBJ2-7; 9 bases are shared with TRBD2. Trimming took 5 bases from V and 4 from J; bases not matched to a gene: 9. This CDR3 contains 15 residues. From germline, CDR1 is MNHEY and CDR2 SMNVEV (reference sequence). CDR3 nucleotides: TGTGCCAGCAGTCCTATAGCGGGAGCCGGGTACGAGCAGTACTTC. It yields the protein CASSPIAGAGYEQYF.

This rearrangement joins TRBV7-2 to TRBJ1-2, with 10 nucleotides matching TRBD1. This CDR3 is built from 18 residues. After removal of 6 bases from V and 4 bases from J, the junction contained 17 bases not matched to a gene. Germline-derived CDR1 and CDR2 are SGHTA and FQGNSA. CDR3 sequence reads: CASSSPGQGPLKGYGYTF. CDR3 DNA: TGTGCCAGCAGTTCACCGGGACAGGGGCCCCTTAAGGGCTATGGCTACACCTTC.

V usage is TRBV10-3 and J usage is TRBJ1-6; TRBD1 aligns across 9 bases. There are 14 residues in the CDR3. The V and J ends lost 6 bases and 9 bases, in that order; junction bases with no gene match: 6. The germline V gene has CDR1 ENHRY and CDR2 SYGVKD. CDR3 in amino acids: CAISGGQGTSPLHF. In nucleotides, the CDR3 is TGTGCCATCAGCGGGGGACAGGGTACTTCACCCCTCCACTTT.

This clonotype was observed a few times. V gene TRBV5-8 combines with J gene TRBJ1-1; 7 bases fit TRBD1. Germline V lookup: CDR1 SGHTS, CDR2 YDEGEE. J gave up 4 bases and V 6 bases, and 6 bases lay outside the gene matches. The CDR3 has 13 residues. The CDR3 reads CASNTGAGTEAFF. DNA for the CDR3: TGTGCCAGCAATACAGGGGCCGGCACTGAAGCTTTCTTT. The variable domain in full, with the rest retrieved from reference TRBV5-8 and TRBJ1-1, is EAGVTQSPTHLIKTRGQQATLRCSPISGHTSVYWYQQALGLGLQFLLWYDEGEERNRGNFPPRFSGRQFPNYSSELNVNALELEDSALYLCASNTGAGTEAFFGQGTRLTVV.

This clonotype was seen only a few times. The rearrangement uses TRBV11-3 and TRBJ1-6; possibly TRBD1 for D (5 bases). Trimming left V 3 bases short and J 11 bases short, with 14 bases between. CDR1 and CDR2 (germline): SGHNT, YENEEA. This CDR3 has 14 residues. Here the CDR3 reads CASSLQGEVTPLHF. The DNA of the CDR3 is TGTGCCAGCAGCTTGCAGGGAGAGGTGACACCCCTCCACTTT.

V is TRBV7-8 and J is TRBJ1-6; D not resolved. The germline V gene encodes CDR1 SGHVS and CDR2 FQNEAQ. The CDR3 is made up of 14 amino acids. V was clipped by 7 bases and J by 3 bases, with 10 bases between them. For the CDR3, the DNA is TGTGCCAGCATCGAGGGAGGCTATAATTCACCCCTCCACTTT. Translating it yields CASIEGGYNSPLHF.

This clonotype was picked up many times. This sequence joins TRBV7-2 and TRBJ2-7; D may be TRBD1 (5 bases). This CDR3 contains 16 residues. V was trimmed by 7 bases and J by 6 bases, leaving 25 bases between them. The germline V gene has CDR1 SGHTA and CDR2 FQGNSA. CDR3 DNA: TGTGCCAGCATAGTCGAGCCGGGTCAGGGTGGACGCGAGCAGTACTTC. It translates to CASIVEPGQGGREQYF.

This clonotype was counted only a few times. This sequence joins TRBV20-1 and TRBJ2-7, with D possibly being TRBD2 (7 bases). Germline V gene data show CDR1 as DFQATT and CDR2 as SNEGSKA (reference sequence). This CDR3 is built from 13 residues. The V and J ends lost 8 bases and 4 bases respectively, with 18 bases between them. The DNA of the CDR3 is TGCAGTTCCGGGAAGGGGGGGGGGTACGAGCAGTACTTC. Protein: CSSGKGGGYEQYF.

Only one count was recorded for this clonotype. The chain couples TRBV25-1 to TRBJ1-1, with D possibly being TRBD1 (6 bases). Germline CDR1 is MGHDK and CDR2 is SYGVNS. The V and J ends lost 5 bases and 6 bases respectively, with 16 bases between them. The CDR3 loop spans 14 amino acids. Written as DNA, the CDR3 is TGTGCCAGCAGTCCCCTTCAGGGGAGGGCTGAAGCTTTCTTT. This translates into CASSPLQGRAEAFF. Complete variable domain (other parts from reference TRBV25-1 and TRBJ1-1): EADIYQTPRYLVIGTGKKITLECSQTMGHDKMYWYQQDPGMELHLIHYSYGVNSTEKGDLSSESTVSRIRTEHFPLTLESARPSHTSQYLCASSPLQGRAEAFFGQGTRLTVV.

The chain employs TRBV25-1 and TRBJ2-3; 7 bases map to TRBD2. This CDR3 contains 15 residues. Trimming at V came to 0 bases and at J to 4 bases, leaving 4 bases not matched to a gene. Germline loops: CDR1 MGHDK, CDR2 SYGVNS. The CDR3 nucleotides are TGTGCCAGCAGTGAATATGGGGAGGGGTCAGATACGCAGTATTTT. Translation gives CASSEYGEGSDTQYF.

Many counts were recorded for this clonotype. The J gene is TRBJ2-2, the V gene TRBV19, with D possibly called TRBD1 or TRBD2 (5 bases each). V lost 9 bases and J lost 5, with 19 bases in between. This CDR3 comprises 15 residues. The germline CDR1 and CDR2 sequences are LNHDA and SQIVND (reference sequence). Here the CDR3 reads CASTARDSGTGELFF. CDR3 coding DNA: TGTGCCAGCACCGCCAGGGATTCGGGAACCGGGGAGCTGTTTTTT.

The J gene is TRBJ1-4, the V gene TRBV19, with D tentatively TRBD1 (5 bases). The CDR3 loop spans 17 amino acids. Germline CDR1 reads LNHDA; CDR2 reads SQIVND (reference sequence). Trimming took 7 bases from V and 8 from J, leaving 26 bases between them. The DNA of the CDR3 is TGTGCCAGTACGCGGACCGGGACCCCAAAAAGCGGGGAAAAACTGTTTTTT. Translating it yields CASTRTGTPKSGEKLFF.

The chain employs TRBV2 and TRBJ1-5; perhaps TRBD1 as D (6 bases). V lost 8 bases and J 11 bases, leaving 22 bases between the germline ends. This CDR3 comprises 14 residues. Germline CDR1 SNHLY, CDR2 FYNNEI. The CDR3 DNA follows: TGTGCCAGCTTACTAGGCTATGAGACAGGAGCCCAGCATTTT. Amino acid sequence: CASLLGYETGAQHF.

This sequence joins TRBV24-1 and TRBJ1-6, with a possible D match to TRBD1 (6 bases). The CDR3 is made up of 14 amino acids. Trimming took off 3 bases at V and 4 bases at J, with 6 bases between the two ends. Germline V gene sequence: CDR1 KGHDR, CDR2 SFDVKD. The CDR3 sequence is CATSDTGYNSPLHF. In DNA, the CDR3 is TGTGCCACCAGTGATACAGGGTATAATTCACCCCTCCACTTT.

The chain has TRBV29-1 and TRBJ1-2; a weak D match, TRBD1 (5 bases). Germline loops: CDR1 SQVTM, CDR2 ANQGSEA. The CDR3 spans 13 residues. V dropped 4 bases and J dropped 4 bases, with 13 bases sitting between them. This chain's CDR3 is CSVGAGSGYGYTF. CDR3 DNA: TGCAGCGTTGGGGCAGGGAGTGGCTATGGCTACACCTTC.

This clonotype showed up just a few times. One base away lies a much larger clone, so this may be a sequencing read error. V and J are TRBV10-2 and TRBJ1-5; D perhaps matches TRBD1 (5 bases). The CDR3 totals 13 residues. CDR1 is WSHSY and CDR2 is SAAADI in the germline V gene. The CDR3 loop is CARSQGDNQPQHF. CDR3 coding DNA: TGCGCCCGCAGTCAAGGGGACAATCAGCCCCAGCATTTT.

This clonotype turned up a few times. The chain carries TRBV2 and TRBJ2-7; 7 bases match TRBD1. The CDR3 totals 13 residues. Germline assignment: CDR1 SNHLY and CDR2 FYNNEI. Unmatched junction bases numbered 4, after V lost 6 bases and J lost 2 bases. The CDR3 nucleotides read TGTGCCAGCAGGGACACAGGGGCCTACGAGCAGTACTTC. Protein sequence: CASRDTGAYEQYF.

This clonotype was seen more than once but under ten times. V gene TRBV14 combines with J gene TRBJ2-7; no definite D call. Germline V gives CDR1 SGHDN, CDR2 FVKESK. The V gene lost 1 base and the J gene lost 3 bases, with 13 bases spanning the gap. The CDR3 is 15 amino acids. The CDR3 region has the DNA TGTGCCAGCAGCCAAGTAGGTGGGGTCCTCTACGAGCAGTACTTC. The encoded protein is CASSQVGGVLYEQYF.

In its sample, this clonotype was seen a few times. This chain links TRBV5-5 with TRBJ1-1; a possible D gene is TRBD1 (6 bases). This CDR3 has 13 amino acids. Germline-derived CDR1 and CDR2 are SGHKS and YYEKEE (reference sequence). CDR3: CARVWDTNTEAFF. DNA for the CDR3: TGTGCTAGAGTTTGGGACACGAACACTGAAGCTTTCTTT.

This clonotype has at least ten counts. V usage is TRBV19 and J usage is TRBJ2-6; D gene unclear. Trimming took off 2 bases at V and 0 bases at J, with 8 bases between the two ends. The germline CDR1 and CDR2 sequences are LNHDA and SQIVND (reference sequence). This CDR3 is 16 amino acids long. The CDR3 loop reads CASSILADSGANVLTF. CDR3 in DNA: TGTGCCAGTAGTATATTGGCGGACTCTGGGGCCAACGTCCTGACTTTC.

This clonotype was seen many times. The chain has TRBV6-5 and TRBJ2-5; no definite D call. The CDR3 totals 15 residues. Deletions cut 5 bases from V and 0 bases from J, with 13 bases between. The germline CDR1 and CDR2 sequences are MNHEY and SVGAGI. The CDR3 loop reads CASSESPGDQETQYF. The CDR3 coding sequence is TGTGCCAGCAGTGAATCCCCGGGCGACCAAGAGACCCAGTACTTC.

This clonotype appeared a few times. This chain links TRBV2 with TRBJ2-7, with 7 bases aligning to TRBD2. This CDR3 is 19 amino acids long. The V segment lost 6 bases and the J segment 2 bases; nucleotides outside the gene matches: 22. The germline V gene has CDR1 SNHLY and CDR2 FYNNEI. CDR3: CASSFDPGEGSLPAYEQYF. The CDR3 DNA reads TGTGCCAGCAGCTTCGACCCGGGGGAGGGATCCCTGCCAGCCTACGAGCAGTACTTC.

This sequence joins TRBV7-2 and TRBJ2-3; the D gene is possibly TRBD2 (6 bases). Germline V gene data show CDR1 as SGHTA and CDR2 as FQGNSA. This CDR3 comprises 15 residues. Trimming shortened V by 5 bases and J by 5 bases, and 17 bases separated the two germline ends. The CDR3 DNA sequence: TGTGCCAGCAGCCCGCGGGCAGGGCGGGAAGATACGCAGTATTTT. The encoded protein is CASSPRAGREDTQYF.

This clonotype was picked up many times. This sequence joins TRBV15 and TRBJ2-2; possible D gene TRBD1, 5 bases. The germline V and J ends were trimmed by 1 base and 0 bases, with 12 bases remaining between them. Germline V CDR1 and CDR2: LNHNV, YYDKDF (reference sequence). The CDR3 consists of 17 residues. CDR3 bases: TGTGCCACCAGCAGAGGACGGGTAGGGGCGAACACCGGGGAGCTGTTTTTT. Translating it yields CATSRGRVGANTGELFF.

CDR3 in amino acids: CASSPDGFREQYF. The CDR3 DNA reads TGTGCCAGCAGTCCTGACGGATTTAGGGAGCAGTACTTC. The chain employs TRBV12-3 or TRBV12-4 and TRBJ2-7, with no clear D. V lost 5 bases, J lost 7 bases, and 15 bases lay in between. The CDR3 runs 13 residues.

This clonotype appeared a few times. The genes are TRBV11-2 and TRBJ2-5, with TRBD2 matching 14 bases. The CDR3 totals 16 residues. After removal of 6 bases from V and 5 bases from J, the junction contained 8 bases not matched to a gene. Looked up from germline, CDR1 is SGHAT and CDR2 is FQNNGV. CDR3 sequence: CASRQQGLAGVETQYF. The CDR3 DNA reads TGTGCCAGCAGGCAACAGGGACTAGCGGGAGTCGAGACCCAGTACTTC.

This clonotype was counted ten times or more. The CDR3 reads CASTTKMNTEAFF. CDR3 nucleotide sequence: TGTGCCAGCACCACCAAGATGAACACTGAAGCTTTCTTT. This chain links TRBV2 with TRBJ1-1; D ambiguous. The V and J ends lost 7 bases and 0 bases respectively, with 9 bases between them. This CDR3 comprises 13 residues. Germline loops: CDR1 SNHLY, CDR2 FYNNEI.